This T cell receptor beta chain was sequenced in a study of shared clonotypes between healthy human individuals. At the level of the study: The cohort comprised a couple of women and a few men. Their ages spanned 18 to 49 years.

The CDR3 covers 16 residues. Trimming took 4 bases from V and 7 from J; bases not matched to a gene: 11. Germline CDR1 is SGHDT and CDR2 is YYEEEE. For this clone: The target antigen is unknown.

Assay used: immunoSEQ multiplex PCR; TCRdb lists only in-frame clones, some missing. The repertoire has about 670,000 clones, 72% of them found once; the top ten carry under 2%. Findings and caveats of the study: Lower generation probabilities were found for non-shared clonotypes than for those shared by all four donors.

This receptor was taken from a woman in her thirties in good health. The sample was memory CD4+ T cells sorted from blood. Subset meaning: CD45RA-negative fraction. The J gene is TRBJ2-1, the V gene TRBV5-6, with 10 bases that match TRBD2. The CDR3 nucleotides are TGTGCCAGCAGCCAACGGTGGCTAGCGGGAGTAAATGAGCAGTTCTTC. Translating gives CASSQRWLAGVNEQFF.